A selection of T cell receptor beta chains follows, all from one sample in a study of blood T cell repertoires in COVID-19. Some clones are missing from TCRdb's copy, which holds only in-frame ones; the method was immunoSEQ multiplex PCR. The sample includes approximately 250,000 clones, approximately 90% of them seen just once. The specimen was PBMCs or T cells enriched from blood (not recorded which). These receptors originate from a man aged 35-49 years who had been exposed to COVID-19. CDR3s include the opening cysteine and the closing phenylalanine or tryptophan. A D gene is named only where the DNA matches it firmly. Clone size is shown for a subset of rows, as once, few, many or a class of expanded clone.

>TRBJ2-5|TRBV30|.|.
CAWSTGTSWTQYF
TGTGCCTGGAGTACCGGGACATCGTGGACCCAGTACTTC
>TRBJ1-1|TRBV10-3|.|.
CAISERGSDTEAFF
TGTGCCATCAGTGAGAGGGGATCCGACACTGAAGCTTTCTTT
>TRBJ2-7|TRBV27|once|TRBD2
CASSLLAGAYEQYF
TGTGCCAGCAGTTTACTAGCGGGAGCCTACGAGCAGTACTTC
>TRBJ2-1|TRBV11-3|.|TRBD1
CASSLRTGEQFF
TGTGCCAGCAGCTTACGGACAGGCGAGCAGTTCTTC
>TRBJ1-3|TRBV25-1|.|.
CASSDLLSSGNTIYF
TGTGCCAGCAGTGATCTGCTGAGCTCTGGAAACACCATATATTTT
>TRBJ1-2|TRBV19|.|.
CASSSMDSNYGYTF
TGTGCCAGTAGTTCCATGGACAGTAACTATGGCTACACCTTC
>TRBJ2-7|TRBV4-3|.|.
CASSQDPPSGLLSYEQYF
TGCGCCAGCAGCCAAGATCCCCCCTCGGGACTGCTCTCCTACGAGCAGTACTTC
>TRBJ2-2|TRBV14|.|.
CASSPEQGRNTGELFF
TGTGCCAGCAGCCCCGAACAGGGTAGGAACACCGGGGAGCTGTTTTTT
>TRBJ2-1|TRBV30|.|.
CAWSIIEQFF
TGTGCCTGGAGTATAATTGAGCAGTTCTTC
>TRBJ1-1|TRBV6-5|.|.
CASSYMGLGEAFF
TGTGCCAGCAGTTACATGGGACTGGGGGAAGCTTTCTTT
>TRBJ2-7|TRBV5-1|.|TRBD1
CASSLVGQPYEQYF
TGCGCCAGCAGCTTGGTGGGACAGCCCTACGAGCAGTACTTC
>TRBJ2-5|TRBV4-2|.|.
CASSPGTLRETQYF
TGTGCCAGCAGCCCGGGGACTCTTCGGGAGACCCAGTACTTC
>TRBJ2-5|TRBV25-1|.|.
CASSLETQYF
TGTGCCAGCAGTCTAGAGACCCAGTACTTC
>TRBJ2-7|TRBV2|.|.
CASRSGSGPYEQYF
TGTGCCAGCAGATCCGGTTCAGGCCCCTACGAGCAGTACTTC
>TRBJ1-1|TRBV4-1|.|.
CASSQDEGNTEAFF
TGCGCCAGCAGCCAAGATGAGGGAAACACTGAAGCTTTCTTT
>TRBJ1-4|TRBV15|.|.
CATSRDSTDEKLFF
TGTGCCACCAGCAGAGACTCAACAGATGAAAAACTGTTTTTT
>TRBJ1-2|TRBV11-1|.|.
CASSYGYNTGYTF
TGTGCCAGCAGCTACGGGTACAACACCGGCTACACCTTC
>TRBJ1-4|TRBV28|once|.
CASRQDGEKLFF
TGTGCCAGCAGACAGGACGGTGAAAAACTGTTTTTT
>TRBJ1-3|TRBV28|once|.
CASSLGAGNTIYF
TGTGCCAGCAGTTTGGGGGCTGGCAACACCATATATTTT
>TRBJ1-5|TRBV16|.|.
CASSLGQSRWPQHF
TGTGCCAGCAGCCTCGGACAGAGTAGGTGGCCCCAGCATTTT
>TRBJ2-1|TRBV28|.|TRBD1
CASSTWTGNNEQFF
TGTGCCAGCAGTACCTGGACAGGGAACAATGAGCAGTTCTTC
>TRBJ1-2|TRBV19|.|TRBD1
CASMTRDRENGYTF
TGTGCCAGTATGACCCGGGACAGGGAAAATGGCTACACCTTC